The rows below give T cell receptor beta chains drawn from one sample of a study of shared clonotypes between healthy human individuals. Repertoires were generated with immunoSEQ multiplex PCR, while TCRdb's copy carries only in-frame clones and drops some. The sample shows about 450,000 clones, 70% to 80% of them seen only once. Sequencing was performed on PBMCs. These receptors were obtained from a woman aged 40 to 50 in good health. Some clones in this sample may be carry-over from other donors' samples. Both conserved end residues are part of each CDR3. Fields, in order: CDR3 DNA, CDR3 protein, D gene, J gene, clone size, V gene. The D gene is left open where the match is weak. Where a row states a size, it is once, few, many or the class of an expanded clone; other rows omit it.

TGTGCCAGCAGTGTTCAAGGGGCGGCGAGCGGCTACACCTTC	CASSVQGAASGYTF	-	TRBJ1-2	few	TRBV2
TGTGCCAGCAGTGTCTACGAGAGCGGGACAGGGCAGTTCTTC	CASSVYESGTGQFF	-	TRBJ2-1	-	TRBV2
TGTGCCAGCAGTGGGGACTCCGTGAATTCACCCCTCCACTTT	CASSGDSVNSPLHF	-	TRBJ1-6	-	TRBV2
TGCGCCAGCAGCCTCCGACAGGGAGATGAAAAACTGTTTTTT	CASSLRQGDEKLFF	TRBD1	TRBJ1-4	-	TRBV4-1
TGTGCCAGCAGCTCCCAGGCCCCCGGGGAGCTGTTTTTT	CASSSQAPGELFF	-	TRBJ2-2	-	TRBV7-9
TGTGCCAGTAGTATTGGACACGGGGGCGAGCAGTACTTC	CASSIGHGGEQYF	-	TRBJ2-7	-	TRBV19
TGTGCCAGCAGCACTAACAGGGGGCGGACTGAAGCTTTCTTT	CASSTNRGRTEAFF	TRBD1	TRBJ1-1	-	TRBV5-4
TGTGCCAGCAGCGCGAGGGGGGCAGGGGCTGGGGCCAACGTCCTGACTTTC	CASSARGAGAGANVLTF	-	TRBJ2-6	-	TRBV5-4
TGTGCCAGCAGCGCAGGACCGAACACTGAAGCTTTCTTT	CASSAGPNTEAFF	-	TRBJ1-1	few	TRBV11-2
TGTGCCAGCAGTCTCCGTCCCGACAGAGGGCAGACCCAGTACTTC	CASSLRPDRGQTQYF	-	TRBJ2-5	-	TRBV6-1
TGTGCCAGCAGGCCCGAAGGGGATACGCAGTATTTT	CASRPEGDTQYF	-	TRBJ2-3	many	TRBV2
TGTGCCAGCAGCCCGGTGAGGGACAGTCCCTACGAGCAGTACTTC	CASSPVRDSPYEQYF	TRBD1	TRBJ2-7	-	TRBV9
TGCGCCAGCAGCCACCCTAGGGGGAGGGCCACCTACAATGAGCAGTTCTTC	CASSHPRGRATYNEQFF	-	TRBJ2-1	-	TRBV4-1
TGTGCCAGCAGTGAGCTACTAGCGGGATACTACGAGCAGTACTTC	CASSELLAGYYEQYF	TRBD2	TRBJ2-7	-	TRBV25-1
TGTGCCAGCAGGGGTAGCTATGGCTACACCTTC	CASRGSYGYTF	-	TRBJ1-2	-	TRBV28
TGCGCCAGCAGCCCAGACAGACGATTCCGGGGGCCGTTGAATTTCTACGAGCAGTACTTC	CASSPDRRFRGPLNFYEQYF	-	TRBJ2-7	once	TRBV5-1
TGTGCCAGCGTGGACGGTGAGCAGTTCTTC	CASVDGEQFF	-	TRBJ2-1	once	TRBV2
TGTGCCAGCAGCCCCCGGGGACTAGGGGAGACCCAGTACTTC	CASSPRGLGETQYF	TRBD2	TRBJ2-5	-	TRBV11-2
TGTGCCAGCAGCTTACGTCCAGGGGGCATGGGCTACGAGCAGTACTTC	CASSLRPGGMGYEQYF	TRBD1	TRBJ2-7	-	TRBV11-2
TGTGCCACCCTGGGGCGGTACCAAGAGACCCAGTACTTC	CATLGRYQETQYF	-	TRBJ2-5	-	TRBV15
TGTGCCAGTATGACAGGGGCGTTCTCTGGGGCCAACGTCCTGACTTTC	CASMTGAFSGANVLTF	TRBD1	TRBJ2-6	-	TRBV19
TGTGCCTGGCACAGGGGCCCCTCGAATGAAAAACTGTTTTTT	CAWHRGPSNEKLFF	TRBD1	TRBJ1-4	-	TRBV30
TGCGCCAGTTCACCAGCGGGATCTACCTACGAGCAGTACTTC	CASSPAGSTYEQYF	TRBD2	TRBJ2-7	-	TRBV10-2
TGTGCCTGGAGCCTACGCACGAGCGGGAGGGCCTACGAGCAGTACTTC	CAWSLRTSGRAYEQYF	TRBD2	TRBJ2-7	-	TRBV30
TGTGCCTGGAGCTTGGGACAGGATTTGAGCTACACCTTC	CAWSLGQDLSYTF	TRBD1	TRBJ1-2	once	TRBV30
TGTGCCAGTAGTAGTTGGGGCGATAGCGCTACCGGGGAGCTGTTTTTT	CASSSWGDSATGELFF	-	TRBJ2-2	-	TRBV19
TGTGCCAGCAAACTAGGGGGATTTAGCTCCTACAATGAGCAGTTCTTC	CASKLGGFSSYNEQFF	-	TRBJ2-1	-	TRBV7-2
TGCGCCAGCAGCCAAGGAACTAGCGGGACGTTACACAATGAGCAGTTCTTC	CASSQGTSGTLHNEQFF	TRBD2	TRBJ2-1	few	TRBV4-3
TGTGCCAGCAGCTTACAGGTTTACACTGAAGCTTTCTTT	CASSLQVYTEAFF	-	TRBJ1-1	-	TRBV7-2
TGTGCCAGCAGTTGGGGAATTGGGGGGCTGGCAGATACGCAGTATTTT	CASSWGIGGLADTQYF	-	TRBJ2-3	once	TRBV6-5
TGTGCCAGCAGCTTAGGGACGGGGCTGATCCAAGAGACCCAGTACTTC	CASSLGTGLIQETQYF	-	TRBJ2-5	-	TRBV11-1
TGTGCCAGCAGCAATCGACTAGCGGGAGACGGAGAGACCCAGTACTTC	CASSNRLAGDGETQYF	TRBD2	TRBJ2-5	-	TRBV7-9
TGCGCCAGCAGCCAAGAGGTTCGGGTAGGGCTCACCGGGGAGCTGTTTTTT	CASSQEVRVGLTGELFF	-	TRBJ2-2	-	TRBV4-1
TGTGCCAGCAGCTTAGGGACAGGGGGCCCCTACGAGCAGTACTTC	CASSLGTGGPYEQYF	TRBD1	TRBJ2-7	-	TRBV7-3
TGTGCCTGGAGTGTCCAGGGCTCCGGGGAGCTGTTTTTT	CAWSVQGSGELFF	-	TRBJ2-2	-	TRBV30
TGTGCCAGCAGGTCCGACAGGGGCTACTATGGCTACACCTTC	CASRSDRGYYGYTF	TRBD1	TRBJ1-2	few	TRBV6-6
TGTGCCAGCAGCTTAGCTAGCGGGAGTGTTACCGGGGAGCTGTTTTTT	CASSLASGSVTGELFF	TRBD2	TRBJ2-2	once	TRBV7-2